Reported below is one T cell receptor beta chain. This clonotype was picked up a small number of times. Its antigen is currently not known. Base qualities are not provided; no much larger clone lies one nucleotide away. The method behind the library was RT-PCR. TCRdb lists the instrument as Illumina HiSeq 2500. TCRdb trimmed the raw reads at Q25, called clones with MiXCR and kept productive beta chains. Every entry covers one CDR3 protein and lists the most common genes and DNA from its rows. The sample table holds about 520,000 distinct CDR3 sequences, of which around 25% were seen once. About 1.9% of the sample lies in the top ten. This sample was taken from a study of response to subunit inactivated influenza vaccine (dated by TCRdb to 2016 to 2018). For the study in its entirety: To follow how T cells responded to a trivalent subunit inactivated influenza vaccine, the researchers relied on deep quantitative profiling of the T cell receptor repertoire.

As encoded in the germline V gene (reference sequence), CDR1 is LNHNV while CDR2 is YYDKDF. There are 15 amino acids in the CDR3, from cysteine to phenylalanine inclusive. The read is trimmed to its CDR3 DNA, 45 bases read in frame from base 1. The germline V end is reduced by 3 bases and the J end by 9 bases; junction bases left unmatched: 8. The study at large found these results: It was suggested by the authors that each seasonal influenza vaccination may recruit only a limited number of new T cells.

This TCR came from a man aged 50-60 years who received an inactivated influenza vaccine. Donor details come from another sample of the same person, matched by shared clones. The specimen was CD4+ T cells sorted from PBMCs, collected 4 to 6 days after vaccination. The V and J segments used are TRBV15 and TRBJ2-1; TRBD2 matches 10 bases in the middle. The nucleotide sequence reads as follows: TGTGCCACCAGCAGGGGAGCGGGAGGGCCGGGTGAGCAGTTCTTC. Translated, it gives CATSRGAGGPGEQFF.